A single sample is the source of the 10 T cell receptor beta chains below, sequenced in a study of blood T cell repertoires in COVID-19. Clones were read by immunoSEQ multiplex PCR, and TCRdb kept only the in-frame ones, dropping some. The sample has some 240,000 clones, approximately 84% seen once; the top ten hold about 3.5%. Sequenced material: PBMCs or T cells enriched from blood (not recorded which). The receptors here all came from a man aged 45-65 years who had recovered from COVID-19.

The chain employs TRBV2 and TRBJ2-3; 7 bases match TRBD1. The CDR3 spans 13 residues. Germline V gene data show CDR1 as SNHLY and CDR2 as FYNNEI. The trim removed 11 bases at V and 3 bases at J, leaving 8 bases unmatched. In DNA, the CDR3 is TGTGCCGGCGAACCGGGACAGACAGATACGCAGTATTTT. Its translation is CAGEPGQTDTQYF.

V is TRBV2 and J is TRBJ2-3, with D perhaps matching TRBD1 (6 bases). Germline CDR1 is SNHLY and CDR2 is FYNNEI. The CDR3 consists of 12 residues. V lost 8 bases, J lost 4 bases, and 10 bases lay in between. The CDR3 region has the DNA TGTGCCAGCTCTTGGGGGCCAGATACGCAGTATTTT. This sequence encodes CASSWGPDTQYF.

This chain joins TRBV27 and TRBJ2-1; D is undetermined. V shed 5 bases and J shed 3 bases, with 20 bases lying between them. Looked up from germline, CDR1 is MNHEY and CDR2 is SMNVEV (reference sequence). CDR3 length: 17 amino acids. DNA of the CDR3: TGTGCCAGCAGTCCACAAAAGGCGGCTACCGTCTACAATGAGCAGTTCTTC. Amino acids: CASSPQKAATVYNEQFF.

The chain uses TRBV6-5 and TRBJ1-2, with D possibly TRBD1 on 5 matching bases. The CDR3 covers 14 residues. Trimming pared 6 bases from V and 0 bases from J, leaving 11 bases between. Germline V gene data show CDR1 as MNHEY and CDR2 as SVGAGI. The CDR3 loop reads CASRSGFSNYGYTF. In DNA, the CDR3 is TGTGCCAGCAGGTCAGGGTTTTCTAACTATGGCTACACCTTC.

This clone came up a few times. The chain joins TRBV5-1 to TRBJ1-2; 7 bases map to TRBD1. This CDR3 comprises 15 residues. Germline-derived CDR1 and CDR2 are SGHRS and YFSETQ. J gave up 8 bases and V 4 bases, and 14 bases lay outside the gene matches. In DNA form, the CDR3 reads TGCGCCAGCAGCACCCCAGGTGGGACAGCCGGGGGCTACACCTTC. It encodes CASSTPGGTAGGYTF.

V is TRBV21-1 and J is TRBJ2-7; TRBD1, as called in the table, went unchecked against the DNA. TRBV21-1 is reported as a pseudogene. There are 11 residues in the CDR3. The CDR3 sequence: CASPQGGEQYF. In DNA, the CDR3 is TGTGCCAGCCCACAGGGTGGGGAGCAGTACTTC.

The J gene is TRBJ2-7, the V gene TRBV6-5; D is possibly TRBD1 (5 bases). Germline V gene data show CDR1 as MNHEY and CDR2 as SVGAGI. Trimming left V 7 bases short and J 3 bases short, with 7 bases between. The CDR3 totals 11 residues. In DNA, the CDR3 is TGTGCCAGCACCCAGGGCTACGAGCAGTACTTC. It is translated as CASTQGYEQYF.

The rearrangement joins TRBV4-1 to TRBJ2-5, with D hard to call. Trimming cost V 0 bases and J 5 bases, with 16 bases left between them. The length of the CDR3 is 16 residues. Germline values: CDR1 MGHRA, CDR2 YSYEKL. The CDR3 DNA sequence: TGCGCCAGCAGCCAAGATTATCTCCGGTCCGTGGAGACCCAGTACTTC. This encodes CASSQDYLRSVETQYF.

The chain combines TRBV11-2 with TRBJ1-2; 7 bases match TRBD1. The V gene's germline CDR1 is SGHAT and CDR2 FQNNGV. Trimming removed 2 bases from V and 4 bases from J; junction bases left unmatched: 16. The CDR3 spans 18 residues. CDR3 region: CASSLSPPTGVVLYGYTF. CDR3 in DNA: TGTGCCAGCAGCTTAAGCCCCCCCACAGGGGTGGTTCTCTATGGCTACACCTTC. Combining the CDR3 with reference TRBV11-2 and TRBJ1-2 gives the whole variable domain EAGVAQSPRYKIIEKRQSVAFWCNPISGHATLYWYQQILGQGPKLLIQFQNNGVVDDSQLPKDRFSAERLKGVDSTLKIQPAKLEDSAVYLCASSLSPPTGVVLYGYTFGSGTRLTVV.

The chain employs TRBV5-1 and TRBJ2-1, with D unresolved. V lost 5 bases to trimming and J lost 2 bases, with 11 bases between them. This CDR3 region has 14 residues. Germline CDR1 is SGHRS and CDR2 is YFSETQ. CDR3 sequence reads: CASREAFPYNEQFF. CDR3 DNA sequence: TGCGCCAGCAGGGAAGCGTTTCCCTACAATGAGCAGTTCTTC.